This T cell receptor (beta chain) emerged from a study of T cell responses to AZD1222 COVID-19 vaccine. Overall study findings and caveats: Nearly half of spike-specific TCRs reportedly target unmutated variant regions. A rise in Spike-specific TCR breadth and depth followed two AZD1222 doses. Donor demographics were predominantly white British with a female majority; clonal diversity may be underestimated.

Method: immunoSEQ multiplex PCR; TCRdb's copy keeps in-frame clones and lacks some. The data show under 200,000 clones, around 94% seen once. With respect to this clone: The antigen remains undetermined.

The CDR3 runs to 18 residues. The J segment lost 1 base and the V segment lost 7 bases, leaving 16 bases of the junction unmatched. Germline lookup yields CDR1 SEHNR and CDR2 FQNEAQ (reference sequence). The TCR comes from an adult who received the MenACWY meningococcal vaccine as a control. This sample comprised peripheral blood, obtained 28 days after the second dose of the MenACWY control vaccine. V gene TRBV7-9 combines with J gene TRBJ2-3; 8 nucleotides match TRBD2. This CDR3 reads CASIKRDKTSVRTDTQYF. CDR3 nucleotides: TGTGCCAGCATCAAACGGGACAAGACTAGCGTTCGCACAGATACGCAGTATTTT.